The clone carrying this T cell receptor (gamma chain) was picked up a small number of times. Its target is unknown. One end of the junction does not line up with germline, which may come from a read error. This entry is derived from a study of Vδ1+ human thymocytes. Broader study findings: TRG sequences recurred across donors, whereas TRD sequences stayed essentially private. Thymic TRG and TRD repertoires appeared highly polyclonal. Thymic delta-chain repertoires held around 20% Vdelta2 sequences and few Vdelta3, despite high sort purity.

CDR1 EGSTGY and CDR2 YDSYTSSV come from the germline V gene. The CDR3 has 10 residues. Alphabeta T cells were depleted, then CD3+ Vdelta1+ Vdelta2- thymocytes were FACS-sorted. Between roughly 98% and 99.6% of sorted thymocytes were Vdelta1+. The template was reverse-transcribed extracted RNA. The CDR3 regions were amplified by multiplex PCR from V-gene primers to a constant-region primer. TCRdb re-analyzed the multiplex PCR reads via CATT. Among about 23,000 gamma-chain clones listed, around 15% were seen once. The gene calls are TRGV4 and TRGJ1 or TRGJ2. The receptor was derived from a child younger than two who had congenital heart surgery. The specimen was Vdelta1+ gamma-delta thymocytes from the thymus. Documented subset: FACS-sorted CD3+ TCRalphabeta- TCRVdelta1+ TCRVdelta2- thymocytes. CDR3 region: CATWNGRGVF. CDR3 nucleotide sequence: TGTGCCACCTGGAATGGGCGCGGGGTCTTT.